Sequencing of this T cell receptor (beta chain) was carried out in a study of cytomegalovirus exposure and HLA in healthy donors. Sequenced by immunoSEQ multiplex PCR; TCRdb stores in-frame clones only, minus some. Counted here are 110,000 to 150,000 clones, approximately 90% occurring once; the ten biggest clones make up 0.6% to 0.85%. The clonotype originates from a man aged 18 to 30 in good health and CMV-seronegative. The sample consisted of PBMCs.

CDR3 sequence: CAWSLGASMNTEAFF. DNA for the CDR3: TGTGCCTGGAGTCTGGGCGCAAGCATGAACACTGAAGCTTTCTTT. The chain carries TRBV30 and TRBJ1-1; D remains unclear. Germline CDR1 GTSNPN, CDR2 SVGIG (reference sequence). Trimming pared 2 bases from V and 0 bases from J, leaving 13 bases between. The CDR3 extends over 15 amino acids.